The T cell receptor (beta chain) under discussion was sequenced for a study of CD8+ T cells in alopecia areata. Study as a whole: Treated individuals took tofacitinib by mouth, 5 to 10 mg twice daily.

Alopecia areata patients had lesional scalp punch biopsies and peripheral blood taken from them. The germline V gene has CDR1 SQVTM and CDR2 ANQGSEA. This CDR3 has 13 residues. Trimming took off 0 bases at V and 0 bases at J, with 6 bases between the two ends. About this clone itself: The antigen is not known.

RNA extraction was followed by reverse transcription into cDNA, which acted as the sequencing template. Assay used: immunoSEQ multiplex PCR; TCRdb lists only in-frame clones, some missing. The sample yields some 150,000 clones, about 50% seen once. The study, taken as a whole, reports: Among the cells sequenced in scalp samples are also the resident alphabeta T cells of normal skin.

This chain links TRBV29-1 with TRBJ2-7; D ambiguous. Specimen: CD8+ T cells sorted from blood, collected at week 0. The TCR originated in a human donor with alopecia areata. The CDR3 sequence is CSVEDAYSYEQYF. CDR3 DNA: TGCAGCGTTGAAGACGCGTACTCCTACGAGCAGTACTTC.